This T cell receptor (beta chain) was sequenced during a study of blood T cell repertoires in COVID-19. Turning to the study itself: Sites across the United States, Italy and Spain contributed samples from acute and convalescent COVID-19. From T cells, B-cell-depleted T cells, or PBMCs came the material, which was cDNA or gDNA.

V gave up 8 bases and J gave up 6 bases; unmatched junction bases: 9. This CDR3 comprises 14 residues. CDR1 is PRHDT and CDR2 is FYEKMQ in the germline V gene (reference sequence). In the study's own analysis: Estimates of nucleated cell counts were drawn from the amplification of reference gene primers. Sequencing was performed with immunoSEQ multiplex PCR; in TCRdb, only in-frame clones are kept and a portion is missing. The V and J calls and clone size are taken from that table; D and trimming were inferred from the DNA. The table has over 400,000 clones, around nine tenths seen once. Either two negative PCRs, clearance, or symptom resolution qualified Cohort 3 donors as recovered.

The receptor's source is a woman in her sixties who had recovered from COVID-19. The sequencing sample was made of PBMCs or T cells enriched from blood (not recorded which). This rearrangement joins TRBV13 to TRBJ1-5; 8 bases map to TRBD1. DNA for the CDR3: TGTGCCAGCGGCGACAGGGGTTTGGGTCAGCCCCAGCATTTT. Its translation: CASGDRGLGQPQHF.